This passage covers 28 T cell receptor beta chains from one sample sequenced in a study of control samples from healthy donors and cancer patients. TCRdb's copy holds only in-frame clones and misses some; the assay was immunoSEQ multiplex PCR. The table shows around 59,000 clones, with 92% occurring only once. Sequencing was done on a sample of PBMCs. These receptors were collected from a man aged 35-49 years with colorectal cancer.

This clone was detected once. The chain combines TRBV29-1 with TRBJ2-7; 7 positions match TRBD1. The CDR3 totals 13 residues. V gave up 0 bases and J gave up 3 bases; unmatched junction bases: 2. Germline assignment: CDR1 SQVTM and CDR2 ANQGSEA. CDR3 protein: CSVEEWDSYEQYF. Written as DNA, the CDR3 is TGCAGCGTTGAAGAGTGGGACAGCTACGAGCAGTACTTC.

CDR3 sequence (DNA): TGTGCCAGCAGTCCGGGACGGCTACGAGACGAGCAGTACTTC. Encoded protein: CASSPGRLRDEQYF. V is TRBV2 and J is TRBJ2-7; D might be TRBD1 or TRBD2, each matching 5 bases. Germline CDR1 and CDR2: SNHLY and FYNNEI. V lost 5 bases to trimming and J lost 5 bases, with 16 bases between them. The CDR3 extends over 14 amino acids.

The genes are TRBV5-4 and TRBJ2-7, with 9 bases identical to TRBD1. Looked up from germline, CDR1 is SGHNT and CDR2 is YYREEE (reference sequence). The CDR3 spans 14 residues. Trimming at V came to 3 bases and at J to 4 bases, leaving 5 bases not matched to a gene. DNA of the CDR3: TGTGCCAGCAGCTCACAGGGGGCTCGGTACGAGCAGTACTTC. Amino acid sequence: CASSSQGARYEQYF.

V is TRBV4-1 and J is TRBJ2-7, with 7 bases identical to TRBD2. This CDR3 is 16 amino acids long. The trim removed 4 bases at V and 3 bases at J, leaving 12 bases unmatched. Germline loops: CDR1 MGHRA, CDR2 YSYEKL. The CDR3 coding sequence is TGCGCCAGCAGCCCCATACGGGGGGACTCGAGCTACGAGCAGTACTTC. Translated: CASSPIRGDSSYEQYF.

This chain uses TRBV6-6 with TRBJ1-1; 7 positions match TRBD1. The CDR3 consists of 14 residues. Germline-derived CDR1 and CDR2 are MNHNY and SVGAGI (reference sequence). The V and J ends lost 6 bases and 1 base, in that order; junction bases with no gene match: 5. In DNA form, the CDR3 reads TGTGCCAGCAGAACGACAGGGACGAACACTGAAGCTTTCTTT. It specifies CASRTTGTNTEAFF.

This clone was recorded once. The V gene is TRBV5-1, the J gene TRBJ1-2; tentative D call: TRBD1 (5 bases). This CDR3 is built from 16 residues. V dropped 3 bases and J dropped 6 bases, with 21 bases sitting between them. CDR1 and CDR2 (germline): SGHRS, YFSETQ. CDR3 region: CASSSGRTQGKDGYTF. The CDR3 nucleotides are TGCGCCAGCAGCTCGGGACGGACCCAGGGAAAAGATGGCTACACCTTC.

The V gene is TRBV20-1, the J gene TRBJ1-2; D not resolved. The CDR3 length is 11 residues. From germline, CDR1 is DFQATT and CDR2 SNEGSKA (reference sequence). V was pared by 6 bases and J by 4 bases, with 9 bases between. The CDR3 DNA is TGCAGTGCGGATTTTGGCTATGGCTACACCTTC. Protein sequence: CSADFGYGYTF.

The chain carries TRBV10-2 and TRBJ1-5; D ambiguous. Germline loops: CDR1 WSHSY, CDR2 SAAADI. Trimming shortened V by 3 bases and J by 3 bases, and 6 bases separated the two germline ends. The CDR3 is 13 amino acids. CDR3 nucleotides: TGCGCCAGCAGTGAACAGATCAATCAGCCCCAGCATTTT. Its protein is CASSEQINQPQHF.

The genes are TRBV14 and TRBJ2-5; no firm D call. The CDR3 contains 14 residues. The V gene lost 1 base and the J gene lost 5 bases, with 11 bases spanning the gap. Germline V gene data show CDR1 as SGHDN and CDR2 as FVKESK. This CDR3 is CASSQGARSETQYF. The CDR3 DNA reads as TGTGCCAGCAGCCAAGGCGCTAGGTCGGAGACCCAGTACTTC.

The J gene is TRBJ1-5, the V gene TRBV30; D is uncertain. CDR1 GTSNPN and CDR2 SVGIG come from the germline V gene (reference sequence). V dropped 3 bases and J dropped 7 bases, with 13 bases sitting between them. The CDR3 is 13 residues long. CDR3 sequence: CAWSRGVGQPQHF. The DNA for the CDR3 is TGTGCCTGGAGCCGCGGGGTCGGGCAGCCCCAGCATTTT.

This chain joins TRBV7-2 and TRBJ2-1; TRBD2 agrees at 7 bases. The germline V gene has CDR1 SGHTA and CDR2 FQGNSA. The junction had 15 bases not matched to a gene; V was cut back by 3 bases and J by 13 bases. The CDR3 spans 15 residues. CDR3 nucleotides: TGTGCCAGCAGCTTCGATAACTCGATGGGGGGGACCCAGTTCTTC. Amino acid sequence: CASSFDNSMGGTQFF.

V gene TRBV7-9 combines with J gene TRBJ2-1; D uncertain. V lost 2 bases and J 5 bases, leaving 13 bases between the germline ends. CDR1 is SEHNR, CDR2 FQNEAQ, per germline (reference sequence). This CDR3 has 15 residues. The CDR3 spells CASSLMQAGDNEQFF. The CDR3 nucleotides are TGTGCCAGCAGCTTAATGCAGGCCGGAGACAATGAGCAGTTCTTC.

The chain recombines TRBV7-3 with TRBJ2-1, with D possibly TRBD2 on 6 matching bases. The CDR3 loop spans 17 amino acids. V gave up 1 base and J gave up 9 bases, with 22 bases separating them. Germline values: CDR1 SGHTA, CDR2 FQGTGA. The CDR3 is CASSLMLLGGVPSEQFF. In DNA form, the CDR3 reads TGTGCCAGCAGCTTAATGCTTTTGGGGGGTGTCCCTAGTGAGCAGTTCTTC.

The chain has TRBV7-2 and TRBJ1-1, with no clear D. Trimming cost V 2 bases and J 3 bases, with 7 bases left between them. The V gene's germline CDR1 is SGHTA and CDR2 FQGNSA. The length of the CDR3 is 13 residues. The CDR3 here is CASSLLAYTEAFF. The CDR3 DNA reads as TGTGCCAGCAGCTTATTAGCCTACACTGAAGCTTTCTTT.

This clone has only one observation. This rearrangement joins TRBV6-5 to TRBJ2-7; no clear D gene. Trimming took 8 bases from V and 3 from J, leaving 5 bases between them. The CDR3 runs to 10 residues. Per germline, CDR1 MNHEY and CDR2 SVGAGI. The CDR3, as DNA: TGTGCCAGCGCAAACTACGAGCAGTACTTC. Its protein is CASANYEQYF.

This clone appeared a single time. The V and J genes are TRBV3-1 (or the pseudogene TRBV3-2) and TRBJ1-4, with D possibly being TRBD1 (6 bases). This CDR3 comprises 14 residues. Germline assignment: CDR1 LGHDT and CDR2 YNNKEL (reference sequence). V lost 2 bases, J lost 2 bases, and 6 bases lay in between. The CDR3 DNA sequence: TGTGCCAGCAGCCAACAGGGGACTAATGAAAAACTGTTTTTT. Translating gives CASSQQGTNEKLFF.

The chain has TRBV4-1 and TRBJ1-1, with unresolved D. Trimming pared 2 bases from V and 0 bases from J, leaving 10 bases between. Germline V gene sequence: CDR1 MGHRA, CDR2 YSYEKL. CDR3 size: 15 residues. In nucleotides, the CDR3 is TGCGCCAGCAGCCAACTTTCTGGGTTGAACACTGAAGCTTTCTTT. It specifies CASSQLSGLNTEAFF.

The chain couples TRBV19 to TRBJ1-2; tentative D call: TRBD1 (5 bases). The CDR3 runs 15 residues. V shed 5 bases and J shed 3 bases, with 16 bases lying between them. Germline V gene lookup returns CDR1 LNHDA and CDR2 SQIVND (reference sequence). DNA of the CDR3: TGTGCCAGTAGTTCCCGGGACGGAGTTTACTATGGCTACACCTTC. This translates into CASSSRDGVYYGYTF.

The rearrangement links TRBV7-2 to TRBJ2-2, with 14 positions matching TRBD2. Trimming removed 5 bases from V and 8 bases from J; junction bases left unmatched: 4. Germline lookup yields CDR1 SGHTA and CDR2 FQGNSA. The CDR3 runs 15 residues. The CDR3, as DNA: TGTGCCAGCAGCGCCGGGACTAGCGGGGGAGGGGAGCTGTTTTTT. It specifies CASSAGTSGGGELFF.

The chain links TRBV9 to TRBJ2-1; D unresolved. The ends were cut back, 3 bases at V and 10 bases at J, with 14 bases in the middle. The germline V gene encodes CDR1 SGDLS and CDR2 YYNGEE. This CDR3 is 13 amino acids long. CDR3 sequence: CASSGSPGSEQFF. CDR3 nucleotide sequence: TGTGCCAGCAGCGGGAGTCCCGGATCCGAGCAGTTCTTC. The whole variable domain, filled in from reference TRBV9 and TRBJ2-1, reads DSGVTQTPKHLITATGQRVTLRCSPRSGDLSVYWYQQSLDQGLQFLIQYYNGEERAKGNILERFSAQQFPDLHSELNLSSLELGDSALYFCASSGSPGSEQFFGPGTRLTVL.

J is TRBJ1-4 and V is TRBV5-4; 7 nucleotides match TRBD1. Germline assignment: CDR1 SGHNT and CDR2 YYREEE (reference sequence). This CDR3 has 14 amino acids. V was clipped by 2 bases and J by 7 bases; unmatched bases: 5. In DNA, the CDR3 is TGTGCCAGCAGCTTACAGGGGAGCGTTGAAAAACTGTTTTTT. Residues: CASSLQGSVEKLFF.

The chain combines TRBV18 with TRBJ2-2, with TRBD2 as a possible D gene (6 bases). CDR1 KGHSH and CDR2 LQKENI come from the germline V gene. Trimming left V 0 bases short and J 1 base short, with 9 bases between. The CDR3 has 16 residues. The DNA for the CDR3 is TGTGCCAGCTCACCACCGGAGGGGAGGAACACCGGGGAGCTGTTTTTT. Protein: CASSPPEGRNTGELFF.

The V and J genes are TRBV29-1 and TRBJ2-3; no clear D gene. The CDR3 extends over 15 amino acids. V dropped 6 bases and J dropped 1 base, with 17 bases sitting between them. In germline, CDR1 is SQVTM, CDR2 ANQGSEA. CDR3 loop: CSVLTALVGTDTQYF. CDR3 nucleotide sequence: TGCAGCGTCCTTACCGCTCTAGTTGGCACAGATACGCAGTATTTT.

A note on this clone: The junction shows a germline mismatch at one end, possibly a read error. The sample carries other DNA sequences with the same CDR3. The rearrangement uses TRBV2 and TRBJ2-2, with 10 positions matching TRBD2. The germline V gene encodes CDR1 SNHLY and CDR2 FYNNEI. There are 16 residues in the CDR3. CDR3 residues: CASSYLAGARSGELFF. CDR3 nucleotides: TGCGCCAGCAGTTACCTAGCGGGGGCCCGCTCCGGGGAGCTGTTTTTT.

The V call is TRBV24-1, the J call TRBJ2-7, with 7 bases matching TRBD2. Looked up from germline, CDR1 is KGHDR and CDR2 is SFDVKD. Trimming cost V 3 bases and J 6 bases; bases outside gene matches: 16. CDR3 length: 17 residues. The CDR3 sequence is CATSDNPGGDYPPEQYF. CDR3 sequence (DNA): TGTGCCACCAGTGATAACCCTGGGGGGGACTACCCTCCCGAGCAGTACTTC.

V is TRBV12-3 or TRBV12-4 and J is TRBJ1-1, with D perhaps TRBD1 (6 bases). The CDR3 sequence is 13 residues long. With 8 bases removed from V and 0 bases from J, the gap between germline ends came to 10 bases. CDR3 region: CASHGGLNTEAFF. The CDR3 nucleotides read TGTGCCAGCCACGGGGGGCTGAACACTGAAGCTTTCTTT.

V usage is TRBV21-1 and J usage is TRBJ2-7; the DNA was not used to check the table's D call, TRBD2. TRBV21-1 is given as a pseudogene. CDR3 length equals 15 residues. In nucleotides, the CDR3 is TGTGCCAGCAGCAAAGAGCGGGAGCTCTCCTACGAGCAGTACTTC. Translating gives CASSKERELSYEQYF.

The V call is TRBV5-8, the J call TRBJ1-4, with no clear D. The CDR3 covers 16 residues. CDR1 SGHTS and CDR2 YDEGEE come from the germline V gene. The V end was cut by 0 bases, the J end by 7 bases, with 16 bases between. The CDR3, as DNA: TGTGCCAGCAGCTTGGGAACGACATCTAGGGCTGAAAAACTGTTTTTT. Amino acids: CASSLGTTSRAEKLFF. Based on the CDR3 plus reference TRBV5-8 and TRBJ1-4, the full variable domain is EAGVTQSPTHLIKTRGQQATLRCSPISGHTSVYWYQQALGLGLQFLLWYDEGEERNRGNFPPRFSGRQFPNYSSELNVNALELEDSALYLCASSLGTTSRAEKLFFGSGTQLSVL.